The entry below describes one TCR beta chain. This record belongs to a study of shared clonotypes between healthy human individuals. Overall study: The donor group consisted of a couple of women and a few men, aged 18 to 49. Per-donor plates numbered three CD4 naive, three CD4 memory, two CD8 naive and one CD8 memory.

Using immunoSEQ multiplex PCR, the repertoire was profiled, and TCRdb retains in-frame clones only, with some absent. Of some 2,100,000 clones in the sample, about 93% were seen once. Naive CD8 isolation took CD45RO-negative cells positively selected for CCR7 and excluded terminally differentiated effector memory CD45RA+ cells. CDR3 size: 14 residues. CDR1 and CDR2 from the germline V gene are LGHNT and FRNRAP. V dropped 1 base and J dropped 5 bases, with 11 bases sitting between them. The sequenced sample consisted of naive CD8+ T cells from PBMCs. V is TRBV12-5 and J is TRBJ2-5, with a possible D match to TRBD2 (6 bases). The TCR sequence derives from a young man in good health. Some clones in this sample may be carry-over from other donors' samples. The CDR3 DNA reads as TGTGCTAGTGGTTTGGCGGGAGATCCGGAGACCCAGTACTTC. It is translated as CASGLAGDPETQYF.